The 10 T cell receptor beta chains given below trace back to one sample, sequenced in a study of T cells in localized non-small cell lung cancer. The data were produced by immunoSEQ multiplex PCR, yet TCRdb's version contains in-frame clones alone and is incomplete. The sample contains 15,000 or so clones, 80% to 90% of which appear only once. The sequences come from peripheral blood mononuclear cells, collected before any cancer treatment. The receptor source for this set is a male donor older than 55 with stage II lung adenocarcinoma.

The CDR3, as DNA: TGTGCCAGCAGTCCCGGACAGGGCAATGAAAAACTGTTTTTT. Its protein product is CASSPGQGNEKLFF. This sequence joins TRBV28 and TRBJ1-4, with 8 bases that match TRBD1. The V gene's germline CDR1 is MDHEN and CDR2 SYDVKM. The CDR3 covers 14 residues. Trimming at V came to 5 bases and at J to 5 bases, leaving 4 bases not matched to a gene.

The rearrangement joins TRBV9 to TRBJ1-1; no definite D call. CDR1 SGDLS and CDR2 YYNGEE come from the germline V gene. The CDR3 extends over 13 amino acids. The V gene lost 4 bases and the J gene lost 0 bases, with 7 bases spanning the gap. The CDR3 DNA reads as TGTGCCAGCAGCACCCAGATGAACACTGAAGCTTTCTTT. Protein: CASSTQMNTEAFF.

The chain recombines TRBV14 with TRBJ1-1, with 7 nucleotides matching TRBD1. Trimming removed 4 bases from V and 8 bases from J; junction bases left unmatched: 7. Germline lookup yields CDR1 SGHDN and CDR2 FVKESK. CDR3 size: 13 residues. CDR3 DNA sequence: TGTGCCAGCAGCCGACAGGAGACAGGGGAAGCTTTCTTT. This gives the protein CASSRQETGEAFF.

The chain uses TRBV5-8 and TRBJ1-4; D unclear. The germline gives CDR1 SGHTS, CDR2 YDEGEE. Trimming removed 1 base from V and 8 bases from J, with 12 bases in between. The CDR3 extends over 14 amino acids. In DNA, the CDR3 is TGTGCCAGCAGCTTGCGGGTCGCGGGGGAAAAACTGTTTTTT. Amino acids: CASSLRVAGEKLFF.

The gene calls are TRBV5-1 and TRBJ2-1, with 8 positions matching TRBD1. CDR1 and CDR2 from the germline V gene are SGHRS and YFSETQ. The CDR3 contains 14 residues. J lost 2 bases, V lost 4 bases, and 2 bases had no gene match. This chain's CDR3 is CASSPTGAYNEQFF. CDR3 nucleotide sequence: TGCGCCAGCAGCCCGACAGGGGCCTACAATGAGCAGTTCTTC.

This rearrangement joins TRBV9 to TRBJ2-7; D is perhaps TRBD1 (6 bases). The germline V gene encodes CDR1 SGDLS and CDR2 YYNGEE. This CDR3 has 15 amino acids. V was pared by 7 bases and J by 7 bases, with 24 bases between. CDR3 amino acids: CASSVMDSRKEEQYF. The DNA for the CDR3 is TGTGCCAGCTCCGTTATGGACAGCCGAAAGGAAGAGCAGTACTTC.

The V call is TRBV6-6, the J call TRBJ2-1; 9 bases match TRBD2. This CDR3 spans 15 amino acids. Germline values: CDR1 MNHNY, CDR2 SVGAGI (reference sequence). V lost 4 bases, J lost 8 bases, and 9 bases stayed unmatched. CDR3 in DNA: TGTGCCAGCAGTTTTAGCGGGAGCCTCAGGCATGAGCAGTTCTTC. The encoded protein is CASSFSGSLRHEQFF.

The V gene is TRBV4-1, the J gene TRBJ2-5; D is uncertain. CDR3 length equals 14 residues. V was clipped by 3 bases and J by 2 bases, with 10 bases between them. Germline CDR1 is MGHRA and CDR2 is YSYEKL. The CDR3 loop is CASSQADQQETQYF. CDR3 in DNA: TGCGCCAGCAGCCAGGCGGACCAGCAAGAGACCCAGTACTTC.

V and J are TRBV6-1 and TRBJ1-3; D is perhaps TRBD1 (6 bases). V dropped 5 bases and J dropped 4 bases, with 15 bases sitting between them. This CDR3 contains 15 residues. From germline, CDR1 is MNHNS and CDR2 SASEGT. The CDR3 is CASSTRGGSGNTIYF. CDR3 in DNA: TGTGCCAGCAGTACGAGGGGGGGATCCGGAAACACCATATATTTT.

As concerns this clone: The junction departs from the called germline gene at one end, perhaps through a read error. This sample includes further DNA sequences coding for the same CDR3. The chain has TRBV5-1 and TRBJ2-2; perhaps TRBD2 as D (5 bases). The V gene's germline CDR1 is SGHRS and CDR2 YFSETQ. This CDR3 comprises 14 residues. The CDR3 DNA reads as TGCGCCAGCAGAGAAAGGTCTGCGCCCGGGGAGCTGTTTTTC. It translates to CASRERSAPGELFF.